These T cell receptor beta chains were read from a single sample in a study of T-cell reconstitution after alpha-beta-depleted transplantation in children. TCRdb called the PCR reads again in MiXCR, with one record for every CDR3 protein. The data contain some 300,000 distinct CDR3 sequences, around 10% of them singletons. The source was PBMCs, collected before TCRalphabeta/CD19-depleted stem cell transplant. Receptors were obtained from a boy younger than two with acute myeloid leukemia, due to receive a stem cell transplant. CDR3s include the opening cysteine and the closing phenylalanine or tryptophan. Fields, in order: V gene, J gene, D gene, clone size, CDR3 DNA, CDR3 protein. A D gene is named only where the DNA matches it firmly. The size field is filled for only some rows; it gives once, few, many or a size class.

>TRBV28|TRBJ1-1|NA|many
TGTGCCAGCAGTCAGGGAGGGGGCACTGAAGCTTTCTTT
CASSQGGGTEAFF
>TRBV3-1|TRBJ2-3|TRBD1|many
TGTGCCAGCAGCCATGAACAGGGGTTCACAGATACGCAGTATTTT
CASSHEQGFTDTQYF
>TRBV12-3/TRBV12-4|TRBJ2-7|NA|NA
TGTGCCAGCAGTCCACTCCTTGACAGGATCTACGAGCAGTACTTC
CASSPLLDRIYEQYF
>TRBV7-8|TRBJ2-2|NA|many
TGTGCCAGCAGCTTAGAGGGAAATAGGGAGCTGTTTTTT
CASSLEGNRELFF
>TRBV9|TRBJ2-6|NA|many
TGTGCCAGCAGCGCCCCAGGGGTCGGGGCCAACGTCCTGACTTTC
CASSAPGVGANVLTF
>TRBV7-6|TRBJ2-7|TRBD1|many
TGTGCCAGCAGCTTAGAGGGACAGGGGGGAGGCTACGAGCAGTACTTC
CASSLEGQGGGYEQYF
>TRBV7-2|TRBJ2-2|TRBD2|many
TGTGCCAGCAGCTTAGTACTAGCGGGAGCCGGGGAGCTGTTTTTT
CASSLVLAGAGELFF
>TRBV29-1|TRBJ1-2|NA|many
TGCAGCGTTGAAAAACCCAACTATGGCTACACCTTC
CSVEKPNYGYTF
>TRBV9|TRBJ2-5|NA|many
TGTGCCAGCAGCCCAGCAGGCGTCGAGACCCAGTACTTC
CASSPAGVETQYF
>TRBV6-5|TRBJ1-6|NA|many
TGTGCCAGCAGTTACTCGAGAAATTCACCCCTCCACTTT
CASSYSRNSPLHF
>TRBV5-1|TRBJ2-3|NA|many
TGTGCCAGCAGCTTAGGTAGGGCCACAGATACGCAGTATTTT
CASSLGRATDTQYF
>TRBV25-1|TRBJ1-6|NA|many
TGTGCCAGCAGACAGGGAATGGATTCACCCCTCCACTTT
CASRQGMDSPLHF
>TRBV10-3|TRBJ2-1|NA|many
TGTGCCATCGGGGCGGAGAGCTCCTACAATGAGCAGTTCTTC
CAIGAESSYNEQFF
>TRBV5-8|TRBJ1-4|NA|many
TGTGCCAGCAGCTTGGACGGTACATGGCTCAATGAAAAACTGTTTTTT
CASSLDGTWLNEKLFF
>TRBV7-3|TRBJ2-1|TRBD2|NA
TGTGCCAGCAGCCCCGTCCGGGGGGGCTACAATGAGCAGTTCTTC
CASSPVRGGYNEQFF
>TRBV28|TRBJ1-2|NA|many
TGTGCCAGCAGTTTGTTGGGCAGGGGATTCTATGGCTACACCTTC
CASSLLGRGFYGYTF
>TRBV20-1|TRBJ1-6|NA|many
TGCAGTGCTAGCTTCTCGGCGGGGACCTATAATTCACCCCTCCACTTT
CSASFSAGTYNSPLHF
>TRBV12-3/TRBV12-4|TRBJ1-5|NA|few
TGTGCCAGCAGTTTTAAACCCGCCCAGGATCAGCCCCAGCATTTT
CASSFKPAQDQPQHF
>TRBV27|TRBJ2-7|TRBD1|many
TGTGCCAGCAGACCTGGGACAGGGGAGCAGTACTTC
CASRPGTGEQYF
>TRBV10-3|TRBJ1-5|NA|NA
TGTGCCATCAGTGGGGGTCAGGGGCCGAAACAGCCCCAGCATTTT
CAISGGQGPKQPQHF
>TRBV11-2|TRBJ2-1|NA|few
TGTGCCAGCAGCGCACTAGACAATGAGCAGTTCTTC
CASSALDNEQFF
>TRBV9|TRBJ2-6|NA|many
TGTGCCAGCAGCGTAGGTGGGCGTAGATCTGGGGCCAACGTCCTGACTTTC
CASSVGGRRSGANVLTF
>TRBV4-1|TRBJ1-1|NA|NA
TGCGCCAGCAGCCAAGAATTTGAGGGGGAAGCTTTCTTT
CASSQEFEGEAFF
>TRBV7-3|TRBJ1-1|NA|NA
TGTGCCAGCAGCTCCCGGGACATCTTCACCGGGGACACTGAAGCTTTCTTT
CASSSRDIFTGDTEAFF
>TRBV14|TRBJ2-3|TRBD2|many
TGTGCCAGCAGCCGGCGGAGCGGGGACGGTAGAGATACGCAGTATTTT
CASSRRSGDGRDTQYF
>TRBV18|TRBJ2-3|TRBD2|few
TGTGCCAGCTCACCAGGACTAGCGGGGGTTCCTCTCACAGATACGCAGTATTTT
CASSPGLAGVPLTDTQYF
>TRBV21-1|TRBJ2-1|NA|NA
TGTGCCAGCAGCAAAGAAGGGAGGTCCTCCTACAATGAGCAGTTCTTC
CASSKEGRSSYNEQFF
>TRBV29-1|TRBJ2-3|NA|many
TGCAGCGCGAGTTGGGGGGATACGCAGTATTTT
CSASWGDTQYF
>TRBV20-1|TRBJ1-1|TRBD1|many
TGCAGTGCTAGAGACGGGACAGGGGACACTGAAGCTTTCTTT
CSARDGTGDTEAFF
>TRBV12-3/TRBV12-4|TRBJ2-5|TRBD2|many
TGTGCCAGCAGTTTAGGACTAGTGCTAGCGGGAGAGACCCAGTACTTC
CASSLGLVLAGETQYF
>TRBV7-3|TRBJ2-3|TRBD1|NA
TGTGCCAGCAGCCCCGGGACAGGGGCAGATACGCAGTATTTT
CASSPGTGADTQYF
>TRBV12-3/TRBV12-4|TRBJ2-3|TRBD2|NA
TGTGCCAGCAGTCCTCCGTACCTGGCTAGCGGGAGTAGCGATACGCAGTATTTT
CASSPPYLASGSSDTQYF
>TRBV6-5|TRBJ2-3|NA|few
TGTGCCAGCAGACAACGGTGGGGTGATACGCAGTATTTT
CASRQRWGDTQYF
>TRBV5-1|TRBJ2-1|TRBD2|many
TGCGCCAGCAGCCACCAGCGGGAGGGAAGCGGTGAGCAGTTCTTC
CASSHQREGSGEQFF
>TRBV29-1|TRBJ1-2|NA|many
TGCAGCGTTGATAGCCAGGGGTATGGCTACACCTTC
CSVDSQGYGYTF
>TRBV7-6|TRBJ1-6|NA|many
TGTGCCAGCAGGCAAAGAGGCTATAATTCACCCCTCCACTTT
CASRQRGYNSPLHF